A single sample gave rise to the 3 T cell receptor beta chains below, sequenced in a study of CD8 T cells in ankylosing spondylitis. Each CDR3 protein is one row after TCRdb ran MiXCR on the 5' RACE reads. The top ten hold about 1% of the sample, which has about 360,000 distinct CDR3 sequences, roughly 15% seen once. The sample comprised blood, either unsorted or a sorted T cell fraction (not recorded which). The source is a male donor with ankylosing spondylitis or in good health (not recorded which).

The rearrangement joins TRBV29-1 to TRBJ1-1; D remains ambiguous. This CDR3 region has 13 residues. Looked up from germline, CDR1 is SQVTM and CDR2 is ANQGSEA. The germline V and J ends were trimmed by 2 bases and 2 bases, with 9 bases remaining between them. CDR3 loop: CSVEMGLNTEAFF. DNA of the CDR3: TGCAGCGTTGAAATGGGGTTAAACACTGAAGCTTTCTTT.

This clonotype appeared a few times. V usage is TRBV5-1 and J usage is TRBJ2-1; either TRBD1 or TRBD2 may fit D (5 bases each). Germline CDR1 SGHRS, CDR2 YFSETQ. The CDR3 covers 13 residues. V lost 0 bases and J 13 bases, leaving 14 bases between the germline ends. The CDR3 sequence is CASSLGGYESQFF. Here the CDR3 DNA reads TGCGCCAGCAGCTTGGGGGGGTACGAATCCCAGTTCTTC. Full variable domain (remainder filled in from reference TRBV5-1 and TRBJ2-1): KAGVTQTPRYLIKTRGQQVTLSCSPISGHRSVSWYQQTPGQGLQFLFEYFSETQRNKGNFPGRFSGRQFSNSRSEMNVSTLELGDSALYLCASSLGGYESQFFGPGTRLTVL.

This chain uses TRBV6-1 with TRBJ2-3; 10 bases are shared with TRBD2. The CDR3 sequence is 15 residues long. From germline, CDR1 is MNHNS and CDR2 SASEGT. V dropped 5 bases and J dropped 4; count of bases not matched to a gene: 6. The CDR3 region has the DNA TGTGCCAGCAGTAGCGGGGGGGCCTTGGCAGATACGCAGTATTTT. It is translated as CASSSGGALADTQYF.